This passage covers 10 T cell receptor beta chains from one sample sequenced in a study of T cell responses to AZD1222 COVID-19 vaccine. The data were produced by immunoSEQ multiplex PCR, yet TCRdb's version contains in-frame clones alone and is incomplete. The sample lists about 120,000 clones; around 90% were seen once. The sample was peripheral blood, taken on day 0 of AZD1222 vaccination. The receptors derive from an adult in good health.

The rearrangement joins TRBV4-1 to TRBJ1-2; D is ambiguous. Trimming took off 0 bases at V and 3 bases at J, with 11 bases between the two ends. Germline CDR1 and CDR2: MGHRA and YSYEKL. This CDR3 spans 15 amino acids. The CDR3 reads CASSQDVGPHYGYTF. CDR3 in DNA: TGCGCCAGCAGCCAAGATGTCGGGCCCCACTATGGCTACACCTTC.

The chain employs TRBV30 and TRBJ2-1; weak D call: TRBD1 (5 bases). The CDR3 extends over 14 amino acids. Trimming pared 1 base from V and 8 bases from J, leaving 15 bases between. Germline V gene lookup returns CDR1 GTSNPN and CDR2 SVGIG (reference sequence). CDR3 DNA: TGTGCCTGGAGTGGGGTGGGGCGCGTGTATGAGCAGTTCTTC. Residues: CAWSGVGRVYEQFF.

The chain has TRBV11-3 and TRBJ2-1; unclear D gene. V lost 0 bases and J lost 9, with 6 bases in between. Germline V CDR1 and CDR2: SGHNT, YENEEA. The CDR3 has 12 amino acids. DNA of the CDR3: TGTGCCAGCAGCTTAGATTGGGGTGAGCAGTTCTTC. It is translated as CASSLDWGEQFF.

V is TRBV5-4 and J is TRBJ2-7; 10 bases match TRBD1. CDR1 is SGHNT and CDR2 is YYREEE in the germline V gene (reference sequence). V dropped 4 bases and J dropped 4; count of bases not matched to a gene: 11. The CDR3 covers 16 residues. The CDR3: CASSPPPGQGFYEQYF. CDR3 DNA: TGTGCCAGCAGCCCCCCCCCGGGACAGGGGTTTTACGAGCAGTACTTC.

V is TRBV27 and J is TRBJ2-7, with 7 bases that match TRBD2. The germline CDR1 and CDR2 sequences are MNHEY and SMNVEV (reference sequence). The V gene end was trimmed by 8 bases and the J gene end by 1 base; junction bases not matched to a gene: 5. This CDR3 has 13 residues. CDR3 nucleotide sequence: TGTGCCAGCGGGGGGGGACCGTCCTACGAGCAGTACTTC. This encodes CASGGGPSYEQYF.

The V call is TRBV19, the J call TRBJ1-5; D is perhaps TRBD1 (5 bases). Trimming removed 5 bases at V and 4 bases at J, with 9 bases between. CDR1 and CDR2 from the germline V gene are LNHDA and SQIVND (reference sequence). CDR3 size: 13 residues. CDR3 protein: CASSVPGNQPQHF. The CDR3 coding sequence is TGTGCCAGTAGTGTTCCAGGGAATCAGCCCCAGCATTTT.

This chain connects TRBV18 to TRBJ1-1, with D unresolved. Germline V gene lookup returns CDR1 KGHSH and CDR2 LQKENI. V was trimmed by 6 bases and J by 4 bases, leaving 18 bases between them. CDR3 length: 15 residues. This CDR3 is CASSPMEGISTEAFF. The CDR3 coding sequence is TGTGCCAGCTCCCCGATGGAAGGTATAAGCACTGAAGCTTTCTTT.

The chain employs TRBV6-5 and TRBJ2-1; D might be TRBD2 (5 bases). The CDR3 has 15 amino acids. Germline V gene lookup returns CDR1 MNHEY and CDR2 SVGAGI. The V end lost 4 bases, the J end lost 3 bases, and 13 bases lay between the germline ends. The CDR3 nucleotides read TGTGCCAGCAGTTCTCGGGGTATGGGCTACAATGAGCAGTTCTTC. It is translated as CASSSRGMGYNEQFF.

This chain links TRBV4-1 with TRBJ2-1; TRBD1 might be the D (6 bases). Germline CDR1 and CDR2: MGHRA and YSYEKL. The CDR3 covers 13 residues. The germline V and J ends were trimmed by 3 bases and 8 bases, with 11 bases remaining between them. The CDR3 DNA follows: TGCGCCAGCAGCCATCTGACAGGAGATGAGCAGTTCTTC. Translation: CASSHLTGDEQFF.

The CDR3 DNA follows: TGTGCCAGCAGCTTAGTACAGACTAATGAAAAACTGTTTTTT. The encoded protein is CASSLVQTNEKLFF. The chain joins TRBV7-9 to TRBJ1-4; no clear D gene. The CDR3 runs to 14 residues. V was clipped by 1 base and J by 2 bases, with 5 bases between them. Germline CDR1 reads SEHNR; CDR2 reads FQNEAQ (reference sequence).